These 18 T cell receptor beta chains were all obtained from the same sample, sequenced in a study of T cell repertoires in ileal Crohn's disease. Time point noted: neoterminal ileum biopsy at postoperative endoscopy, about 6 months after surgery. This table comes from immunoSEQ multiplex PCR, and its TCRdb copy is limited to in-frame clones, with some not included. The sample lists more than 60,000 clones; roughly nine tenths were seen once. Sample: ileal tissue. Receptor source: an adult with Crohn's disease.

J is TRBJ2-1 and V is TRBV9; no firm D call. CDR1 SGDLS and CDR2 YYNGEE come from the germline V gene. The V gene lost 0 bases and the J gene lost 0 bases, with 13 bases spanning the gap. The CDR3 totals 17 residues. This chain's CDR3 is CASSVGFTSSSYNEQFF. For the CDR3, the DNA is TGTGCCAGCAGCGTAGGTTTTACGTCGAGCTCCTACAATGAGCAGTTCTTC.

CDR3 coding DNA: TGTGCCAGCAGTGAAAGTGGACAGGGAGGCACAGATACGCAGTATTTT. Translated, it gives CASSESGQGGTDTQYF. This chain links TRBV2 with TRBJ2-3; TRBD1 matches at 8 bases. CDR1 and CDR2 (germline): SNHLY, FYNNEI. V shed 2 bases, J shed 1 base, and the junction held 5 bases outside the gene matches. This CDR3 is built from 16 residues.

This chain links TRBV19 with TRBJ1-5; TRBD1 aligns across 7 bases. This CDR3 is built from 20 residues. Germline-derived CDR1 and CDR2 are LNHDA and SQIVND (reference sequence). V dropped 1 base and J dropped 2; count of bases not matched to a gene: 17. CDR3 in DNA: TGTGCCAGTAGTATAGTTCGGAACAGGGGTGGAATTTCGGGCAATCAGCCCCAGCATTTT. Protein: CASSIVRNRGGISGNQPQHF.

The rearrangement joins TRBV5-1 to TRBJ1-2, with D maybe TRBD1 (5 bases). V lost 0 bases to trimming and J lost 3 bases, with 15 bases between them. The CDR3 totals 16 residues. Germline CDR1 is SGHRS and CDR2 is YFSETQ. The CDR3 nucleotides are TGCGCCAGCAGCTTGGCCGCCGGGGGGTTGGACTATGGCTACACCTTC. Amino acid sequence: CASSLAAGGLDYGYTF.

This chain connects TRBV11-2 to TRBJ2-5; perhaps TRBD1 as D (6 bases). CDR3 length: 12 residues. V was shortened by 6 bases and J by 4 bases, with 9 bases between the two germline ends. Germline CDR1 is SGHAT and CDR2 is FQNNGV. CDR3 DNA: TGTGCCAGCAGTCCACAGGGAGAGACCCAGTACTTC. Its protein is CASSPQGETQYF.

This chain joins TRBV7-7 and TRBJ2-2; TRBD1 aligns across 9 bases. The CDR3 spans 16 residues. CDR1 is SSHAT, CDR2 FNYEAQ, per germline (reference sequence). The junction had 10 bases not matched to a gene; V was cut back by 5 bases and J by 6 bases. CDR3 sequence (DNA): TGTGCCAGCAGCCCTTATACGACAGGGGGGTCCGGGGAGCTGTTTTTT. Translating gives CASSPYTTGGSGELFF.

Only a few counts were recorded for this clone. This chain links TRBV7-2 with TRBJ1-6, with D possibly being TRBD1 (6 bases). The germline gives CDR1 SGHTA, CDR2 FQGNSA. The ends were cut back, 4 bases at V and 7 bases at J, with 14 bases in the middle. The CDR3 contains 15 residues. The CDR3 sequence is CASSSRTGINSPLHF. The CDR3 DNA reads TGTGCCAGCAGCTCCCGTACAGGGATAAATTCACCCCTCCACTTT.

V gene TRBV5-4 combines with J gene TRBJ2-7, with 7 nucleotides matching TRBD2. CDR1 and CDR2 from the germline V gene are SGHNT and YYREEE (reference sequence). J gave up 3 bases and V 1 base, and 10 bases lay outside the gene matches. The length of the CDR3 is 16 residues. CDR3: CASSLWLAAFIYEQYF. CDR3 nucleotide sequence: TGTGCCAGCAGCTTGTGGCTAGCGGCCTTCATCTACGAGCAGTACTTC.

Worth noting for this clone: A junction boundary mismatches the germline segment, possibly from a read error. The chain employs TRBV7-2 and TRBJ2-7; D is perhaps TRBD1 (6 bases). The germline V gene encodes CDR1 SGHTA and CDR2 FQGNSA. CDR3 length: 12 amino acids. CDR3 loop: CASSLVRDTPNF. CDR3 coding DNA: TGTGCCAGCAGCTTAGTTCGGGACACTCCAAACTTC.

This clone occurred once. The chain employs TRBV4-1 and TRBJ2-2, with TRBD1 matching over 9 bases. V lost 1 base to trimming and J lost 5 bases; unmatched junction nucleotides: 5. This CDR3 has 16 amino acids. In germline, CDR1 is MGHRA, CDR2 YSYEKL. CDR3: CASSQGQGVLTGELFF. CDR3 DNA sequence: TGCGCCAGCAGCCAAGGACAGGGGGTTTTGACCGGGGAGCTGTTTTTT.

This sequence joins TRBV15 and TRBJ1-1; the D is unclear. CDR3 length equals 17 residues. Germline CDR1 is LNHNV and CDR2 is YYDKDF (reference sequence). V shed 1 base and J shed 3 bases, with 18 bases lying between them. CDR3 protein: CATSRASGSRSDTEAFF. Written as DNA, the CDR3 is TGTGCCACCAGCAGAGCCTCCGGTTCCCGATCTGACACTGAAGCTTTCTTT. Full variable domain (rest looked up from reference TRBV15 and TRBJ1-1): DAMVIQNPRYQVTQFGKPVTLSCSQTLNHNVMYWYQQKSSQAPKLLFHYYDKDFNNEADTPDNFQSRRPNTSFCFLDIRSPGLGDTAMYLCATSRASGSRSDTEAFFGQGTRLTVV.

The genes are TRBV29-1 and TRBJ2-1, with TRBD1 matching 7 bases. This CDR3 has 13 residues. Germline V gives CDR1 SQVTM, CDR2 ANQGSEA. V shed 4 bases and J 9 bases; nucleotides not matched to a gene: 9. DNA of the CDR3: TGCAGCGTTGTCTCACGATCAGGGGGTGAGCAGTTCTTC. Translation gives CSVVSRSGGEQFF.

The CDR3, as DNA: TGCGCCAGCAGCCAAGATGGTACACAGACCCAGTACTTC. Translation: CASSQDGTQTQYF. The V gene is TRBV4-3, the J gene TRBJ2-5; no reliable D call. This CDR3 comprises 13 residues. The V gene lost 0 bases and the J gene lost 6 bases, with 8 bases spanning the gap. The V gene's germline CDR1 is LGHNA and CDR2 YSLEER.

This clone has only one observation. The chain joins TRBV15 to TRBJ1-2; 8 bases are shared with TRBD1. CDR1 is LNHNV, CDR2 YYDKDF, per germline (reference sequence). V gave up 4 bases and J gave up 8 bases; unmatched junction bases: 6. This CDR3 contains 13 residues. The CDR3 DNA reads TGTGCCACCAGCACCCGACAGGGGAAGGGCTACACCTTC. Amino acids: CATSTRQGKGYTF.

The chain joins TRBV5-4 to TRBJ2-3; 13 bases are a match to TRBD2. V lost 3 bases, J lost 5 bases, and 6 bases stayed unmatched. Germline-derived CDR1 and CDR2 are SGHNT and YYREEE (reference sequence). The CDR3 is 16 residues long. CDR3: CASSSGLAGAGDTQYF. CDR3 coding DNA: TGTGCCAGCAGCTCAGGACTAGCGGGAGCGGGAGATACGCAGTATTTT.

V and J are TRBV7-2 and TRBJ2-1; D possibly corresponds to TRBD1 (6 bases). The CDR3 contains 16 residues. The V gene lost 5 bases and the J gene lost 3 bases, with 17 bases spanning the gap. Germline CDR1 SGHTA, CDR2 FQGNSA. CDR3 sequence reads: CASSPWDTDYYNEQFF. The CDR3 DNA reads as TGTGCCAGCAGCCCCTGGGACACAGATTACTACAATGAGCAGTTCTTC.

V and J are TRBV5-4 and TRBJ2-5; no clear D. CDR3 length: 12 amino acids. Germline V gene lookup returns CDR1 SGHNT and CDR2 YYREEE (reference sequence). V was cut by 0 bases and J by 4 bases, with 4 bases left in between. The DNA for the CDR3 is TGTGCCAGCAGCTTGGACAGAGAGACCCAGTACTTC. Its protein is CASSLDRETQYF.

This clone was seen once. J is TRBJ1-5 and V is TRBV6-6; D not certain. Trimming took off 7 bases at V and 4 bases at J, with 20 bases between the two ends. Germline V gene sequence: CDR1 MNHNY, CDR2 SVGAGI (reference sequence). The CDR3 sequence is 16 residues long. As DNA, the CDR3 is TGTGCCAGCACCAACCGACGATCGGGAGTTAATCAGCCCCAGCATTTT. Translating gives CASTNRRSGVNQPQHF.